This TCR beta chain was captured in a study of T cells in Graves' hyperthyroidism and ophthalmopathy. This clonotype was observed a handful of times. Amplified TCR beta CDR3 regions derived from RNA transcripts. In the first-round RT-PCR of the TCR CDR3, the HTBI primer set was used. TCRdb called the multiplex PCR reads again in MiXCR, with one record for every CDR3 protein. The repertoire holds 280,000 or so distinct CDR3 sequences, about 25% seen once, with around 30% in the top ten. Diagnostic decisions used clinical symptoms, serum thyroxine and TRAb, thyroid ultrasound and orbital computed tomography. The authors obtained PBMCs from 10 ml of fresh peripheral blood. The V gene lost 0 bases and the J gene lost 1 base, with 6 bases spanning the gap. CDR1 and CDR2 (germline): KGHSH, LQKENI. The CDR3 extends over 14 amino acids.

The chain joins TRBV18 to TRBJ2-5; D is ambiguous. This receptor was taken from a man aged 35 to 55 with Graves' hyperthyroidism that later progressed to Graves' ophthalmopathy. Sequenced sample: blood. CDR3 DNA: TGTGCCAGCTCACCACCCGCCGGCCAAGAGACCCAGTACTTC. Encoded protein: CASSPPAGQETQYF.